These 5 T cell receptor beta chains originate from one sample sequenced in a study of prognosis after radiotherapy for stage I lung cancer. TCR beta CDR3 was amplified from genomic DNA by two-round multiplex PCR. Round-one PCR had primers specific to each TRBV and TRBJ gene. From the multiplex PCR reads, TCRdb called clonotypes with MiXCR, one entry per CDR3 protein. The data hold about 12,000 distinct CDR3 sequences, with about 56% observed a single time. The material sequenced was PBMCs, taken before or after stereotactic body radiation therapy (not recorded which). Every receptor here comes from a donor aged 50 or older with non-small cell lung cancer.

The V call is TRBV27, the J call TRBJ2-7; D possibly uses TRBD1 or TRBD2 (6 bases each). In germline, CDR1 is MNHEY, CDR2 SMNVEV (reference sequence). The ends were cut back, 6 bases at V and 12 bases at J, with 24 bases in the middle. The CDR3 extends over 14 amino acids. The CDR3 reads CASSLGGRGDKRYF. The CDR3 bases are TGTGCCAGCAGCTTGGGAGGCCGCGGGGACAAACGGTACTTC.

This clonotype was seen only a few times. A read error may account for a junction end that differs from germline. The chain recombines TRBV30 with TRBJ2-7; D is unresolved. Germline lookup yields CDR1 GTSNPN and CDR2 SVGIG (reference sequence). This CDR3 has 13 amino acids. This CDR3 is CAFLDYKSYEQCF. In DNA form, the CDR3 reads TGCGCCTTCCTTGATTACAAATCCTACGAGCAGTGCTTC. The variable domain in full, with the rest retrieved from reference TRBV30 and TRBJ2-7, is SQTIHQWPATLVQPVGSPLSLECTVEGTSNPNLYWYRQAAGRGLQLLFYSVGIGQISSEVPQNLSASRPQDRQFILSSKKLLLSDSGFYLCAFLDYKSYEQCFGPGTRLTVT.

Concerning this clonotype: A far larger clone differs by one base, so this is likely a read error. The chain has TRBV6-4 and TRBJ2-7; 10 nucleotides line up with TRBD1. This CDR3 is 15 amino acids long. After removal of 7 bases from V and 4 bases from J, the junction contained 10 bases not matched to a gene. Germline CDR1 and CDR2: MRHNA and SNTAGT. The CDR3 DNA follows: TGTGCCAGCATCCCTACCGACAGGGGGCTTTACGAGCAGTACTTC. Translated, it gives CASIPTDRGLYEQYF.

This clonotype is categorized as medium-sized. In nucleotides, the CDR3 is TGCGCCAGCACCTCTACAGGGCTGAGCACAGATACGCAGTATTTT. Amino acid sequence: CASTSTGLSTDTQYF. This rearrangement joins TRBV5-1 to TRBJ2-3; D may be TRBD1 (6 bases). This CDR3 is 15 amino acids long. V was trimmed by 6 bases and J by 0 bases, leaving 14 bases between them. In germline, CDR1 is SGHRS, CDR2 YFSETQ.

This clonotype has at least ten counts. The chain has TRBV6-1 and TRBJ1-1, with D unclear. This CDR3 region has 16 residues. Germline assignment: CDR1 MNHNS and CDR2 SASEGT. Trimming took off 5 bases at V and 4 bases at J, with 20 bases between the two ends. CDR3 loop: CASSRGPTGPGTEAFF. CDR3 in DNA: TGTGCCAGCAGTAGAGGCCCGACGGGCCCCGGCACTGAAGCTTTCTTT.